This T cell receptor beta chain was captured in a study of shared clonotypes between healthy human individuals. Study results and limitations: Sequencing depth was expected to influence donor clonotype sharing. Memory subsets generally showed lower estimated richness than naive subsets.

The repertoire was sequenced with immunoSEQ multiplex PCR; TCRdb's copy has only in-frame clones and lacks some. The data contain 2.3 million or so clones, roughly 93% of them singletons. Those who donated were healthy HIV-negative adults, with no recent acute infections or vaccinations reported. Only Caucasian adults living in Nashville, Tennessee served as donors. The CDR3 runs to 13 residues. The V and J ends lost 3 bases and 9 bases respectively, with 15 bases between them. Looked up from germline, CDR1 is KGHSH and CDR2 is LQKENI. In its sample, this clone was seen once. Its specificity is unknown.

This TCR was sampled from a man aged 18 to 30 in good health. Some clones in this sample may be carry-over from other donors' samples. The chain employs TRBV18 and TRBJ2-7; D not certain. Sequencing was performed on naive CD4+ T cells from PBMCs. Subset: CD45RA+ positively selected. The CDR3 region has the DNA TGTGCCAGCTCACCGCCCACAGCCGGGCGGCAGTACTTC. Its protein product is CASSPPTAGRQYF.